The rows below give T cell receptor beta chains drawn from one sample of a study of PD-1 blockade in mismatch repair-deficient tumors. Libraries were prepared by immunoSEQ multiplex PCR; TCRdb keeps only in-frame clonotypes and omits some of them. The data show some 120,000 clones, about 88% seen once. This material consisted of peripheral blood, taken 44 weeks after starting pembrolizumab. The receptor set was obtained from an adult with mismatch repair-deficient cancer. Both conserved end residues are part of each CDR3. The D gene is left open where the match is weak. A row's size may be missing; if present it is once, few, many or a size class.

d_call	clone_size	v_call	j_call	cdr3_nt	cdr3_aa
TRBD2	.	TRBV7-9	TRBJ2-7	TGTGCCAGCAGCTTAGGACTAGCGGGAGCCGGCGAGCAGTACTTC	CASSLGLAGAGEQYF
.	.	TRBV28	TRBJ2-1	TGTGCCAGCAGCCGTTTATTTCCCGCGGCCAGGCAGGGACACCACAATGAGCAGTTCTTC	CASSRLFPAARQGHHNEQFF
TRBD2	.	TRBV30	TRBJ2-1	TGTGCCTGGAACGGACTAGCGAGTTACAATGAGCAGTTCTTC	CAWNGLASYNEQFF
.	.	TRBV6-1	TRBJ2-7	TGTGCCAGCAGTGAAACCAGGGGGGTCTACGAGCAGTACTTC	CASSETRGVYEQYF
TRBD2	.	TRBV5-4	TRBJ2-1	TGTGCCAGCAGCTTGGCCGGGGCTAGCGGGAGGAATGAGCAGTTCTTC	CASSLAGASGRNEQFF
TRBD2	.	TRBV7-3	TRBJ2-2	TGTGCCAGCAGCCTACAGGCGGGAGGAAGCACCGGGGAGCTGTTTTTT	CASSLQAGGSTGELFF
.	.	TRBV27	TRBJ2-2	TGTGCCAGCAGTGGTAGCAGAAACACCGGGGAGCTGTTTTTT	CASSGSRNTGELFF
.	.	TRBV5-1	TRBJ2-3	TGCGCCAGCAGCTTGGAAGTAGCGACAGATACGCAGTATTTT	CASSLEVATDTQYF
.	once	TRBV27	TRBJ2-1	TGTGCCAGCAGTTTATCGATTACTAGCATTAACGAGCAGTTCTTC	CASSLSITSINEQFF
.	.	TRBV15	TRBJ1-5	TGTGCCACCAGCAGGAACACACTTTCGCCCCAGCATTTT	CATSRNTLSPQHF
.	.	TRBV11-3	TRBJ2-5	TGTGCCAGCAGCTTAGCGCGGGAGACCCAGTACTTC	CASSLARETQYF
.	.	TRBV11-3	TRBJ2-4	TGTGCCAGCAGCTTAGGAGGGGTTTCGGACATTCAGTACTTC	CASSLGGVSDIQYF
.	once	TRBV2	TRBJ1-2	TGTGCCAGCAGCCCAGGGGCTAACTATGGCTACACCTTC	CASSPGANYGYTF
.	.	TRBV11-3	TRBJ1-1	TGTGCCAGCAGCCCGGGGGGAGGGGGGAGGACTGAAGCTTTCTTT	CASSPGGGGRTEAFF
.	.	TRBV30	TRBJ1-5	TGTGCCTGGAGTGCGCACGCCCGAGGGCCCCAGCATTTT	CAWSAHARGPQHF
.	.	TRBV7-9	TRBJ2-5	TGTGCCAGCAGCTCGACGACAGGCAGAGAGACCCAGTACTTC	CASSSTTGRETQYF
.	.	TRBV4-2	TRBJ1-2	TGTGCCAGCAGGGGCACCGGGACCCCTGGCTACACCTTC	CASRGTGTPGYTF
TRBD2	few	TRBV7-9	TRBJ2-7	TGTGCTATAGCGGGTGTCCTCTACGAGCAGTACTTC	CAIAGVLYEQYF
.	.	TRBV5-4	TRBJ2-7	TGTGCCAGCAGTCCTGGTCGGCGGGATCCCCCCTACGAGCAGTACTTC	CASSPGRRDPPYEQYF
TRBD1	.	TRBV30	TRBJ2-1	TGTGCCTGGAGAAAGGGGGCGCTAATGGTCAATGAGCAGTTCTTC	CAWRKGALMVNEQFF
.	.	TRBV4-1	TRBJ2-4	TGCGCCAGCAGGGGTGGCAGGGAAAACATTCAGTACTTC	CASRGGRENIQYF
.	.	TRBV21-1	TRBJ2-6	TGTGCCAGCAGTAAAAACCTAGCGGGGGCCCCCGTCCTGACTTTC	CASSKNLAGAPVLTF
.	.	TRBV2	TRBJ2-3	TGTGCCAGCAGATTCCAGCAGGATAATACGCAGTATTTT	CASRFQQDNTQYF
.	.	TRBV7-2	TRBJ1-2	TGTGCCAGCAGCTTAGATCAGAACTATGGCTACACCTTC	CASSLDQNYGYTF
TRBD1	.	TRBV30	TRBJ2-7	TGTGCCTGGAATCATTATTGGGGACAGGGTCCCCACGAGCAGTACTTC	CAWNHYWGQGPHEQYF
TRBD1	once	TRBV28	TRBJ2-4	TGTGCCAGCAGTTTTGACAGGGTCAACATTCAGTACTTC	CASSFDRVNIQYF
TRBD1	once	TRBV19	TRBJ2-5	TGTGCCAGTAGTATTTCCGGGACAGCAAAAGGAGAGACCCAGTACTTC	CASSISGTAKGETQYF
.	.	TRBV7-6	TRBJ2-1	TGTGCCAGCAGCTCCCACTACTCCAATGAGCAGTTCTTC	CASSSHYSNEQFF
TRBD1	once	TRBV28	TRBJ2-2	TGTGCCAGCACCTCCGGGACAGGCACCGGGGAGCTGTTTTTT	CASTSGTGTGELFF
.	.	TRBV7-9	TRBJ2-5	TGTGCCAGCAGCTTCCCGGGAGTGGAGACCCAGTACTTC	CASSFPGVETQYF
TRBD2	.	TRBV4-2	TRBJ2-3	TGTGCCAGCAGCCTACCGACTAGCGGGAGCCGGGATACGCAGTATTTT	CASSLPTSGSRDTQYF
TRBD1	few	TRBV6-1	TRBJ1-1	TGTGCCAGCAGTGAAGCGTTGGGGACAGGCGCTGCTGAAGCTTTCTTT	CASSEALGTGAAEAFF
.	.	TRBV5-5	TRBJ2-3	TGTGCCAGCAGCTTAACAGTGAAGGCAGATACGCAGTATTTT	CASSLTVKADTQYF
TRBD2	few	TRBV6-6	TRBJ2-1	TGTGCCAGCCGGACTAGCGGCAACAATGAGCAGTTCTTC	CASRTSGNNEQFF
.	.	TRBV27	TRBJ2-3	TGTGCCAGCAGTTTCTTGTTAGGAGATACGCAGTATTTT	CASSFLLGDTQYF
TRBD2	.	TRBV5-6	TRBJ2-1	TGTGCCAGCAGCTTGGTAAGGACTAGAGATCGCAATGAGCAGTTCTTC	CASSLVRTRDRNEQFF
TRBD1	.	TRBV19	TRBJ1-5	TGTGTCAGTAGACCGAGTGGGACAGGGAATCAGCCCCAGCATTTT	CVSRPSGTGNQPQHF
TRBD2	.	TRBV11-2	TRBJ2-7	TGTGCCAGCAGCCCCGGGACTAGCGGGAGAAAAGACGACGAGCAGTACTTC	CASSPGTSGRKDDEQYF
.	.	TRBV2	TRBJ2-5	TGTGCCAGCAGTGATGTGGTTCAAGAGACCCAGTACTTC	CASSDVVQETQYF
.	.	TRBV4-3	TRBJ2-5	TGCGCCAGCAGCCAAGATAGACGGCGAGAGACCCAGTACTTC	CASSQDRRRETQYF
TRBD2	.	TRBV9	TRBJ2-3	TGTGCCAGCAGCGCGAATAGCGGGAGGGCGTCGGATACGCAGTATTTT	CASSANSGRASDTQYF
TRBD1	.	TRBV7-3	TRBJ2-3	TGTGCCAGCAGCAGAGAGACAGGGTCAGATACGCAGTATTTT	CASSRETGSDTQYF
.	.	TRBV7-2	TRBJ2-7	TGTGCCAGCAGCTCAAATAGGGCAGCCCGTGAGCAGTACTTC	CASSSNRAAREQYF
.	.	TRBV10-2	TRBJ2-1	TGCGCCAGCAAGCCAGGAAGCTCCTACAATGAGCAGTTCTTC	CASKPGSSYNEQFF
TRBD2	.	TRBV18	TRBJ2-5	TGTGCCAGCTCACCGGGAGGGCTATCGGGAGAGACCCAGTACTTC	CASSPGGLSGETQYF
.	.	TRBV14	TRBJ2-7	TGTGCCAGCAGCCAAGAAGTGGGTTCCTTGCTGGGGGAGCAGTACTTC	CASSQEVGSLLGEQYF
.	.	TRBV7-9	TRBJ2-2	TGTGCCAGCAGCTTAGACAGCACCGGGGAGCTGTTTTTT	CASSLDSTGELFF
TRBD1	.	TRBV5-1	TRBJ2-7	TGCGCCAGCAGCTTAGGACAGGAATACGGGCAGTACTTC	CASSLGQEYGQYF